These 30 T cell receptor beta chains share one sample of origin, sequenced in a study of blood T cells in healthy people across ages. It was with a sample-barcoded 5' primer and a J-beta primer mix that a second PCR of roughly 7 to 12 cycles was run. TCRdb reprocessed the 5' RACE reads with MiXCR, giving one entry per CDR3 protein. The sample has 1.5 million to 2 million distinct CDR3 sequences, 28% seen once. Sequencing was done on a sample of blood. These receptors were obtained from a woman aged 25 to 45 in good health.

This clonotype appeared many times. The CDR3 loop is CASSAGTSGVGTQYF. The CDR3 nucleotides are TGTGCCAGCAGTGCCGGGACTAGCGGGGTGGGTACGCAGTATTTT. This chain connects TRBV6-6 to TRBJ2-3, with TRBD2 identical over 13 bases. The CDR3 extends over 15 amino acids. The trim removed 5 bases at V and 8 bases at J, leaving 7 bases unmatched. CDR1 MNHNY and CDR2 SVGAGI come from the germline V gene (reference sequence).

The genes are TRBV7-8 and TRBJ1-1, with D maybe TRBD1 (6 bases). CDR1 and CDR2 from the germline V gene are SGHVS and FQNEAQ. This CDR3 is 16 amino acids long. The V gene lost 5 bases and the J gene lost 4 bases, with 20 bases spanning the gap. CDR3 sequence: CASSPTSLGGATEAFF. The CDR3 DNA is TGTGCCAGCAGCCCGACGTCCTTAGGGGGGGCCACTGAAGCTTTCTTT.

The rearrangement joins TRBV27 to TRBJ1-1; no firm D call. The CDR3 totals 16 residues. Germline V CDR1 and CDR2: MNHEY, SMNVEV (reference sequence). Trimming took off 2 bases at V and 0 bases at J, with 13 bases between the two ends. In DNA form, the CDR3 reads TGTGCCAGCAGTTTAAAGGGCGGAATCATGAACACTGAAGCTTTCTTT. Translation: CASSLKGGIMNTEAFF.

This chain connects TRBV20-1 to TRBJ1-2, with 9 positions matching TRBD1. J was trimmed by 4 bases and V by 0 bases; bases with no gene match: 9. Germline V gene data show CDR1 as DFQATT and CDR2 as SNEGSKA (reference sequence). CDR3 length: 16 residues. The CDR3 loop is CSARDHGRQGGYGYTF. The CDR3 DNA reads as TGCAGTGCTAGAGACCATGGGAGACAGGGGGGCTATGGCTACACCTTC.

The gene calls are TRBV19 and TRBJ2-1, with D possibly TRBD1 on 6 matching bases. In germline, CDR1 is LNHDA, CDR2 SQIVND (reference sequence). Trimming stripped 6 bases from V and 7 bases from J, with 19 bases between. CDR3 length equals 15 residues. As DNA, the CDR3 is TGTGCCAGTAGGACACTACAGGGCCGCTCAAATGAGCAGTTCTTC. Translation: CASRTLQGRSNEQFF.

This clonotype was detected only a few times. The rearrangement links TRBV7-2 to TRBJ1-5; possible D gene TRBD1, 5 bases. This CDR3 is 13 amino acids long. Deletions cut 8 bases from V and 4 bases from J, with 12 bases between. Germline assignment: CDR1 SGHTA and CDR2 FQGNSA. DNA of the CDR3: TGTGCCAGCGGGGTAAGGGGAAATCAGCCCCAGCATTTT. Its protein product is CASGVRGNQPQHF.

The J gene is TRBJ1-1, the V gene TRBV7-8, with unresolved D. This CDR3 is 13 amino acids long. With 3 bases removed from V and 3 bases from J, the gap between germline ends came to 8 bases. The germline V gene has CDR1 SGHVS and CDR2 FQNEAQ. This CDR3 is CASSFMVDTEAFF. In nucleotides, the CDR3 is TGTGCCAGCAGCTTTATGGTGGACACTGAAGCTTTCTTT.

This chain joins TRBV29-1 and TRBJ1-1, with D tentatively TRBD1 (5 bases). The CDR3 covers 13 residues. CDR1 SQVTM and CDR2 ANQGSEA come from the germline V gene. Trimming took off 7 bases at V and 10 bases at J, with 22 bases between the two ends. The CDR3 region has the DNA TGCAGCGGGTTTCAGGGTGAATCCTCGCGAGCTTTCTTT. This codes for CSGFQGESSRAFF.

This clonotype was counted a few times. This sequence joins TRBV20-1 and TRBJ2-1; 8 bases line up with TRBD1. V gave up 4 bases and J gave up 2 bases; unmatched junction bases: 7. Germline CDR1 reads DFQATT; CDR2 reads SNEGSKA (reference sequence). This CDR3 comprises 15 residues. CDR3 sequence reads: CSATRTGSPYNEQFF. Written as DNA, the CDR3 is TGCAGTGCTACGAGGACAGGGTCTCCCTACAATGAGCAGTTCTTC.

In this sample, this clonotype turned up many times. The genes are TRBV12-3 or TRBV12-4 and TRBJ2-5; D not certain. V lost 6 bases and J lost 7, with 9 bases in between. The CDR3 extends over 11 amino acids. The CDR3 DNA follows: TGTGCCAGCAGCCCCTCGAGGACCCAGTACTTC. Its translation is CASSPSRTQYF.

In the case of this clonotype: A much larger clonotype is one base distant, so this may be a read error. V gene TRBV5-1 combines with J gene TRBJ2-1; D might be TRBD2 (6 bases). Germline V gene data show CDR1 as SGHRS and CDR2 as YFSETQ. CDR3 length: 17 amino acids. For the CDR3, the DNA is TGCGCCAGCGGCTTGGAATCGGGCGGCGGGGTATACAATGAGCAGTTCTTC. Its translation: CASGLESGGGVYNEQFF.

V and J are TRBV3-1 and TRBJ2-7; 7 bases are shared with TRBD1. CDR1 and CDR2 from the germline V gene are LGHDT and YNNKEL (reference sequence). V lost 4 bases and J lost 5; bases outside the gene matches: 11. This CDR3 is 15 amino acids long. CDR3 region: CASSLRSGGSDEQYF. CDR3 nucleotides: TGTGCCAGCAGCCTCCGATCAGGGGGATCCGACGAGCAGTACTTC.

The chain has TRBV5-4 and TRBJ1-1; 9 nucleotides align to TRBD1. The CDR3 totals 16 residues. Germline values: CDR1 SGHNT, CDR2 YYREEE (reference sequence). The ends lost 0 bases at V and 1 base at J; junction bases unmatched: 4. The chain's CDR3 is CASSLADRGPNTEAFF. CDR3 DNA: TGTGCCAGCAGCTTGGCGGACAGGGGACCGAACACTGAAGCTTTCTTT. Together with reference TRBV5-4 and TRBJ1-1, the CDR3 gives the full variable domain: ETGVTQSPTHLIKTRGQQVTLRCSSQSGHNTVSWYQQALGQGPQFIFQYYREEENGRGNFPPRFSGLQFPNYSSELNVNALELDDSALYLCASSLADRGPNTEAFFGQGTRLTVV.

This clonotype was observed a handful of times. V is TRBV4-1 and J is TRBJ2-1; D gene ambiguous. Gene TRBJ2-7 matches the end of the DNA better, so the J call may be wrong. The CDR3 is made up of 16 amino acids. Looked up from germline, CDR1 is MGHRA and CDR2 is YSYEKL. CDR3 nucleotides: TGCGCCAGCAGCCAAGATTGGAGTAGCTCCTACAATGAGCAGTACTTC. Translated, it gives CASSQDWSSSYNEQYF.

The V gene is TRBV12-3 or TRBV12-4, the J gene TRBJ2-3, with no clear D. V lost 5 bases and J lost 7, with 7 bases in between. The CDR3 sequence is 11 residues long. CDR3 region: CASSGSNTQYF. The CDR3 nucleotides are TGTGCCAGCAGTGGTTCCAATACGCAGTATTTT.

CDR3 loop: CASSQGADAGTGELFF. The CDR3 DNA sequence: TGTGCCAGCAGCCAAGGTGCTGACGCGGGCACCGGGGAGCTGTTTTTT. This chain connects TRBV3-1 to TRBJ2-2; a possible D gene is TRBD2 (5 bases). CDR1 and CDR2 from the germline V gene are LGHDT and YNNKEL (reference sequence). V was shortened by 1 base and J by 4 bases, with 13 bases between the two germline ends. This CDR3 has 16 amino acids.

This clonotype was counted at least ten times. This chain links TRBV27 with TRBJ2-7; D is uncertain. CDR3 size: 16 residues. Germline V gives CDR1 MNHEY, CDR2 SMNVEV (reference sequence). With 5 bases removed from V and 0 bases from J, the gap between germline ends came to 17 bases. In DNA form, the CDR3 reads TGTGCCAGCAGTCTTACTCACACCGGGCGCTCCTACGAGCAGTACTTC. Encoded protein: CASSLTHTGRSYEQYF.

V usage is TRBV28 and J usage is TRBJ1-1, with D hard to call. This CDR3 is 13 amino acids long. The V and J ends lost 6 bases and 1 base respectively, with 9 bases between them. Germline V gives CDR1 MDHEN, CDR2 SYDVKM. The DNA of the CDR3 is TGTGCCAGCAGGAACACAGCGAACACTGAAGCTTTCTTT. This sequence encodes CASRNTANTEAFF.

This clonotype was seen many times. The chain links TRBV7-2 to TRBJ2-7, with D perhaps matching TRBD1 or TRBD2 (5 bases each). Germline V gene sequence: CDR1 SGHTA, CDR2 FQGNSA. Trimming took 4 bases from V and 3 from J, leaving 16 bases between them. The CDR3 loop spans 15 amino acids. The CDR3 reads CASSSSGTPRYEQYF. The CDR3 DNA follows: TGTGCCAGCAGCTCATCCGGGACCCCCCGCTACGAGCAGTACTTC.

This clonotype has a handful of counts. The CDR3 DNA is TGTGCCATCAGTGATCAGGGTAACTATGGCTACACCTTC. It yields the protein CAISDQGNYGYTF. V and J are TRBV10-3 and TRBJ1-2, with a weak D call TRBD1 (5 bases). The germline gives CDR1 ENHRY, CDR2 SYGVKD. V was cut by 3 bases and J by 1 base, with 6 bases left in between. This CDR3 region has 13 residues.

This clonotype was observed many times. The gene calls are TRBV12-3 or TRBV12-4 and TRBJ2-5, with D unclear. CDR3 length: 13 residues. The germline V and J ends were trimmed by 4 bases and 4 bases, with 10 bases remaining between them. The CDR3 DNA sequence: TGTGCCAGCAGTTCCAGCTCCCGAGAGACCCAGTACTTC. Its protein product is CASSSSSRETQYF.

In this sample, this clonotype turned up many times. The chain joins TRBV20-1 to TRBJ2-7; no firm D call. The CDR3 runs to 14 residues. Germline V lookup: CDR1 DFQATT, CDR2 SNEGSKA (reference sequence). V was trimmed by 3 bases and J by 0 bases, leaving 12 bases between them. This chain's CDR3 is CSASPGARSYEQYF. The CDR3, as DNA: TGCAGTGCTAGCCCCGGCGCCCGCTCCTACGAGCAGTACTTC.

This clonotype was observed at least ten times. This sequence joins TRBV4-1 and TRBJ2-5; 12 bases fit TRBD1. This CDR3 is 16 amino acids long. Germline CDR1 is MGHRA and CDR2 is YSYEKL. V lost 1 base, J lost 5 bases, and 5 bases stayed unmatched. The CDR3 spells CASSQAGTGGMETQYF. CDR3 nucleotide sequence: TGCGCCAGCAGCCAAGCCGGGACAGGGGGCATGGAGACCCAGTACTTC.

This chain connects TRBV29-1 to TRBJ2-6; D gene ambiguous. CDR3 length: 15 amino acids. V lost 4 bases and J lost 0, with 10 bases in between. The germline V gene has CDR1 SQVTM and CDR2 ANQGSEA. The CDR3 here is CSVGMGSSGANVLTF. The CDR3 DNA sequence: TGCAGCGTTGGGATGGGAAGCTCTGGGGCCAACGTCCTGACTTTC.

The chain has TRBV6-6 and TRBJ2-1; unclear D gene. Germline V lookup: CDR1 MNHNY, CDR2 SVGAGI (reference sequence). Trimming removed 5 bases at V and 5 bases at J, with 10 bases between. The length of the CDR3 is 13 residues. The CDR3 region has the DNA TGTGCCAGCAGTGAGGACCAAAACAATGAGCAGTTCTTC. The encoded protein is CASSEDQNNEQFF.

This clonotype appeared a few times. V gene TRBV7-9 combines with J gene TRBJ2-1; D assignment may be TRBD1 or TRBD2 (5 bases each). Trimming stripped 3 bases from V and 4 bases from J, with 13 bases between. This CDR3 is 15 amino acids long. Germline CDR1 reads SEHNR; CDR2 reads FQNEAQ (reference sequence). CDR3 residues: CASSLGEAPYNEQFF. CDR3 in DNA: TGTGCCAGCAGCTTGGGGGAAGCCCCGTACAATGAGCAGTTCTTC.

The chain combines TRBV6-4 with TRBJ2-1; no clear D gene. CDR1 is MRHNA and CDR2 is SNTAGT in the germline V gene. Trimming shortened V by 0 bases and J by 9 bases, and 6 bases separated the two germline ends. The CDR3 spans 12 residues. The CDR3 here is CASSDSTSEQFF. The CDR3 DNA reads as TGTGCCAGCAGTGACTCCACGAGTGAGCAGTTCTTC.

The CDR3 is CASSRGELNTEAFF. CDR3 DNA sequence: TGTGCCAGCAGCAGGGGAGAACTGAACACTGAAGCTTTCTTT. This chain connects TRBV25-1 to TRBJ1-1; D is possibly TRBD1 (6 bases). Germline CDR1 and CDR2: MGHDK and SYGVNS. With 6 bases removed from V and 0 bases from J, the gap between germline ends came to 11 bases. This CDR3 has 14 amino acids.

About this clonotype itself: The junction departs from germline at one end; a sequencing error may be responsible. The chain recombines TRBV10-3 with TRBJ2-1; 10 bases align to TRBD2. Germline V lookup: CDR1 ENHRY, CDR2 SYGVKD. The CDR3 is 17 residues long. CDR3 nucleotides: TGTGCCATCAGGGGGGTAGCGGGGGGCAACTCCTACACTGAGCAGTTCTTC. Translation gives CAIRGVAGGNSYTEQFF.

The gene calls are TRBV7-2 and TRBJ2-1, with D uncertain. CDR3 length: 14 amino acids. The ends were cut back, 4 bases at V and 13 bases at J, with 20 bases in the middle. Looked up from germline, CDR1 is SGHTA and CDR2 is FQGNSA. In DNA form, the CDR3 reads TGTGCCAGCAGCTCAATCACGGCTCAAGAGACTCAGTTCTTC. Translated, it gives CASSSITAQETQFF.